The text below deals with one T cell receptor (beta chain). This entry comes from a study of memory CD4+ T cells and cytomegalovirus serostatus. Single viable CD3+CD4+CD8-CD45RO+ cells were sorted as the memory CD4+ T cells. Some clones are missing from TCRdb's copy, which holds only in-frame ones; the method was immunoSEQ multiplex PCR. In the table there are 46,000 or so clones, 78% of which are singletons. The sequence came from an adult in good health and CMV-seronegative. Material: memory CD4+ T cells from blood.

DNA for the CDR3: TGTGCCAGCAGCTCCCTCTGGACAGGGATCAGTGGCTACACCTTC. As protein: CASSSLWTGISGYTF. The chain couples TRBV7-9 to TRBJ1-2; 8 bases map to TRBD1. The CDR3 is made up of 15 amino acids. Germline assignment: CDR1 SEHNR and CDR2 FQNEAQ (reference sequence). Trimming removed 4 bases from V and 7 bases from J; junction bases left unmatched: 11.